The following is a T cell receptor (beta chain) sequence with its context. These data are taken from a study of early T cells in non-severe SARS-CoV-2 infection. Each CDR3 protein gets one entry after TCRdb re-called the 5' RACE reads with MiXCR. The table shows some 98,000 distinct CDR3 sequences, with 8% to 13% occurring only once. From germline, CDR1 is MDHEN and CDR2 SYDVKM. The V gene lost 2 bases and the J gene lost 2 bases, with 14 bases spanning the gap. This CDR3 comprises 16 residues. This chain connects TRBV28 to TRBJ2-3; D perhaps matches TRBD2 (5 bases). Sequenced: whole blood. This sequence originates from an adult who was a healthcare worker with PCR-confirmed SARS-CoV-2 infection or an uninfected control (not recorded which). The CDR3 DNA is TGTGCCAGCAGTTTAAACCCTAGCTCGTACACAGATACGCAGTATTTT. Protein sequence: CASSLNPSSYTDTQYF.